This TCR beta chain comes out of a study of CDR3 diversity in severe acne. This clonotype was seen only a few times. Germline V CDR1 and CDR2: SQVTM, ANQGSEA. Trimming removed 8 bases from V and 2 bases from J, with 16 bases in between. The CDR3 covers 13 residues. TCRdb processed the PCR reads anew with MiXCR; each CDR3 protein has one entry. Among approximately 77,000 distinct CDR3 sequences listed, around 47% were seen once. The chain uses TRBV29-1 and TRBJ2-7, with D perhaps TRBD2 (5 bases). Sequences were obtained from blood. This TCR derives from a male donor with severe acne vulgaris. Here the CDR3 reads CSSSRQEAYEQYF. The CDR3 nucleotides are TGCAGCTCCTCCCGGCAGGAGGCCTACGAGCAGTACTTC.